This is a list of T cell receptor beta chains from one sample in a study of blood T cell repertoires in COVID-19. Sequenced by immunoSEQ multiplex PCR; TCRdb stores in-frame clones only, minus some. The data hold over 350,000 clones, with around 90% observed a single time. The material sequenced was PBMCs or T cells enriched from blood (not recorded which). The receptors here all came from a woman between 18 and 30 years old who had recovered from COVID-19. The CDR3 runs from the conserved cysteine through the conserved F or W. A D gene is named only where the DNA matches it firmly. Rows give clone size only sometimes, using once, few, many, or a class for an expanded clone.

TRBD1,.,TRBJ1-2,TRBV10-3,CAISESTGNYGYTF,TGTGCCATCAGTGAGTCGACAGGGAACTATGGCTACACCTTC
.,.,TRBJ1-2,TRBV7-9,CASSFTETGKNYGYTF,TGTGCCAGCAGCTTTACCGAGACAGGAAAGAACTATGGCTACACCTTC
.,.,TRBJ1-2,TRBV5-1,CASSLAQAYGYTF,TGCGCCAGCAGCTTGGCCCAGGCCTATGGCTACACCTTC
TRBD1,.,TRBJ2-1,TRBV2,CASGGPGQGSNEQFF,TGTGCCAGCGGAGGACCGGGACAGGGGAGTAATGAGCAGTTCTTC
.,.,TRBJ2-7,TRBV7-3,CASSLFRGYEQYF,TGTGCCAGCAGCTTATTTAGGGGCTACGAGCAGTACTTC
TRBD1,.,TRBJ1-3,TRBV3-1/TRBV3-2,CASSQGGPRQGASGNTIYF,TGTGCCAGCAGCCAAGGAGGGCCTCGGCAGGGGGCCTCTGGAAACACCATATATTTT
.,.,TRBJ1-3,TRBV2,CASRGGSGNTIYF,TGTGCCAGCAGAGGGGGCTCTGGAAACACCATATATTTT
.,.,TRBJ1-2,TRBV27,CASRQPGGRGYTF,TGTGCCAGCAGACAACCGGGCGGGCGAGGCTACACCTTC
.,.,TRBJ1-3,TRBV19,CASREVGDSGNTIYF,TGTGCCAGCCGGGAGGTGGGTGACTCTGGAAACACCATATATTTT
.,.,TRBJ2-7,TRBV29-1,CSGGTSYEQYF,TGCAGCGGAGGGACATCCTACGAGCAGTACTTC
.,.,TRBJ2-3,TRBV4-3,CASSQDLRREDTQYF,TGCGCCAGCAGCCAAGATTTACGGAGGGAAGATACGCAGTATTTT
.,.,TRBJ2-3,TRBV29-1,CSVANPDNGGPGMDTQYF,TGCAGCGTTGCTAACCCTGATAATGGAGGGCCGGGGATGGATACGCAGTATTTT
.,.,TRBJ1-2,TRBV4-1,CASSQAGAGGYTF,TGCGCCAGCAGCCAAGCTGGGGCAGGAGGCTACACCTTC
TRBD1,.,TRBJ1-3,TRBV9,CASSPDGKGAHGNTIYF,TGTGCCAGCAGCCCCGATGGAAAGGGGGCTCATGGAAACACCATATATTTT
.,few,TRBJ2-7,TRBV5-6,CASSLGARAYEQYF,TGTGCCAGCAGCTTAGGGGCCAGAGCCTACGAGCAGTACTTC
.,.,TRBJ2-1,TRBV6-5,CASSYNPGEVNNEQFF,TGTGCCAGCAGTTACAATCCCGGGGAGGTCAACAATGAGCAGTTCTTC
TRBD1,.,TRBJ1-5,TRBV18,CASSGQLNQPQHF,TGTGCCAGCTCGGGACAGCTCAATCAGCCCCAGCATTTT
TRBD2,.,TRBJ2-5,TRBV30,CAWSVPVISGGSWETQYF,TGTGCCTGGAGTGTACCTGTTATTAGCGGGGGCTCCTGGGAGACCCAGTACTTC
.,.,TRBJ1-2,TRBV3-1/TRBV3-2,CASSRGRKDGYTF,TGTGCCAGCAGCCGGGGGCGCAAGGATGGCTACACCTTC
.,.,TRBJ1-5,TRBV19,CASIGRSGIDQPQHF,TGTGCCAGTATCGGAAGATCAGGCATTGATCAGCCCCAGCATTTT
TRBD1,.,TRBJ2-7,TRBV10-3,CAISAGDSSYEQYF,TGTGCCATCAGCGCCGGGGACAGCTCCTACGAGCAGTACTTC
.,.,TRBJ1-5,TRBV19,CASKAGYFDQPQHF,TGTGCCAGTAAGGCAGGGTATTTCGATCAGCCCCAGCATTTT
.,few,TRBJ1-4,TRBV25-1,CASSDRGSTNEKLFF,TGTGCCAGCAGTGATAGGGGGTCAACTAATGAAAAACTGTTTTTT
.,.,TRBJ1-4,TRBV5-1,CASSLAATNEKLFF,TGCGCCAGCAGCTTGGCCGCAACTAATGAAAAACTGTTTTTT
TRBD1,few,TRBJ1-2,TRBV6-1,CASSEASGQGGSGYTF,TGTGCCAGCAGTGAAGCGTCGGGACAGGGAGGAAGTGGCTACACCTTC
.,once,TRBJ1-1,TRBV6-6,CASSHINHLTGLLNTEAFF,TGTGCCAGCAGTCACATCAACCACTTGACAGGTTTGCTGAACACTGAAGCTTTCTTT
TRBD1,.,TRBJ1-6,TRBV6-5,CASSLGTGNSPLHF,TGTGCCAGCAGTCTGGGGACAGGGAATTCACCCCTCCACTTT
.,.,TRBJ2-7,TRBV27,CASSSTGTSSSYEQYF,TGTGCCAGCAGTTCAACCGGGACATCGAGCTCCTACGAGCAGTACTTC
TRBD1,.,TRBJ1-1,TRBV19,CASTLRQGSLSNTEAFF,TGTGCCAGTACCCTCAGACAGGGGTCACTCTCGAACACTGAAGCTTTCTTT
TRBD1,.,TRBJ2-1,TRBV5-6,CASTSGTGKSHEQFF,TGTGCCAGCACCTCTGGGACAGGAAAATCTCATGAGCAGTTCTTC
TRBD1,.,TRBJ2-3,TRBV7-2,CASSLTGGADTQYF,TGTGCCAGCAGTTTGACAGGGGGAGCAGATACGCAGTATTTT
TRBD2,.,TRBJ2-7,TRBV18,CASSDTSGVREQYF,TGTGCCAGCTCAGACACTAGCGGGGTGAGAGAGCAGTACTTC
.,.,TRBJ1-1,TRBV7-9,CASSYLGGRDTEAFF,TGTGCCAGCAGCTATCTCGGGGGTCGGGACACTGAAGCTTTCTTT
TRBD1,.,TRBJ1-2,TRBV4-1,CASSHGDRVSGYTF,TGCGCCAGCAGCCATGGGGACAGGGTAAGCGGCTACACCTTC
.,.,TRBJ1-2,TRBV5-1,CASSSSGGAANGYTF,TGCGCCAGCAGCTCAAGTGGGGGCGCAGCAAATGGCTACACCTTC
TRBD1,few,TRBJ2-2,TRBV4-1,CASSQDRGTTGQGSGELFF,TGCGCCAGCAGCCAAGATAGGGGAACAACGGGACAGGGGTCCGGGGAGCTGTTTTTT
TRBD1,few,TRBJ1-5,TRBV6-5,CASRTTGVGQPQHF,TGTGCCAGCAGAACGACAGGGGTCGGTCAGCCCCAGCATTTT
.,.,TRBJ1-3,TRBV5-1,CASSLGQISSGNTIYF,TGCGCCAGCAGCTTGGGGCAGATAAGCTCTGGAAACACCATATATTTT
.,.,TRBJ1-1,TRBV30,CAWSGGEPVEAFF,TGTGCCTGGAGTGGCGGGGAACCTGTTGAAGCTTTCTTT
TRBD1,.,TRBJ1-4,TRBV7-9,CASSPPTGTNEKLFF,TGTGCCAGCAGCCCCCCGACAGGGACTAATGAAAAACTGTTTTTT
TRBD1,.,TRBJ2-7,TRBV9,CASSVAGQLGTYEQYF,TGTGCCAGCAGCGTAGCGGGACAGCTCGGTACCTACGAGCAGTACTTC
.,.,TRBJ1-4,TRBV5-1,CASSSDGFSDEKLFF,TGCGCCAGCAGCTCGGACGGCTTTAGCGATGAAAAACTGTTTTTT
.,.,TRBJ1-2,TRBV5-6,CASSLGAGVDGYTF,TGTGCCAGCAGCTTGGGGGCAGGGGTAGACGGCTACACCTTC
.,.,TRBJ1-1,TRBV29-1,CSVRTAEAFF,TGCAGCGTTAGGACAGCTGAAGCTTTCTTT
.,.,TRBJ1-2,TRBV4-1,CASSQARGALTGYTF,TGCGCCAGCAGCCAAGCCCGGGGAGCACTAACTGGCTACACCTTC
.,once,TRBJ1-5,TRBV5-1,CASRLGPQGGQPQHF,TGCGCCAGCCGCCTCGGACCACAGGGAGGGCAGCCCCAGCATTTT
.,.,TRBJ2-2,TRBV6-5,CASTVARGNTGELFF,TGTGCCAGCACCGTAGCGCGGGGGAACACCGGGGAGCTGTTTTTT
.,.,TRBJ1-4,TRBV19,CASSISNEKLFF,TGTGCCAGTAGTATATCAAATGAAAAACTGTTTTTT
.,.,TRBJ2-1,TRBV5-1,CASSLPDSFSSSYNEQFF,TGCGCCAGCAGCTTGCCGGACTCCTTTTCCAGCTCCTACAATGAGCAGTTCTTC
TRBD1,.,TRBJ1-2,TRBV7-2,CASSEDRGPYGYTF,TGTGCCAGCAGCGAAGACAGGGGTCCCTATGGCTACACCTTC
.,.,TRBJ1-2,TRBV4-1,CASSRPQGGTNYGYTF,TGCGCCAGCAGCCGGCCACAAGGCGGCACTAACTATGGCTACACCTTC
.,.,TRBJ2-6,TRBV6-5,CASTSSGANVLTF,TGTGCCAGCACCAGCTCTGGGGCCAACGTCCTGACTTTC